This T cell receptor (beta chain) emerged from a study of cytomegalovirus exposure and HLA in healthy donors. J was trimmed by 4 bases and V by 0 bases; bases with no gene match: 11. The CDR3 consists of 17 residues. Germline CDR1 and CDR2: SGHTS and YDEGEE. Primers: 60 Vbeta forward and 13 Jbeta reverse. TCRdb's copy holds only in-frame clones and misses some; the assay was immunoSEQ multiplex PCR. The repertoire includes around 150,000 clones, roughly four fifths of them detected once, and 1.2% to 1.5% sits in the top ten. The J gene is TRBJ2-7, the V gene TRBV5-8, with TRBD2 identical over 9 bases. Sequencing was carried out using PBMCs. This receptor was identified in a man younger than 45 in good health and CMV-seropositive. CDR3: CASSLGSGTSIRYEQYF. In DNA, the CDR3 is TGTGCCAGCAGCTTGGGATCCGGGACTAGCATCAGGTACGAGCAGTACTTC.